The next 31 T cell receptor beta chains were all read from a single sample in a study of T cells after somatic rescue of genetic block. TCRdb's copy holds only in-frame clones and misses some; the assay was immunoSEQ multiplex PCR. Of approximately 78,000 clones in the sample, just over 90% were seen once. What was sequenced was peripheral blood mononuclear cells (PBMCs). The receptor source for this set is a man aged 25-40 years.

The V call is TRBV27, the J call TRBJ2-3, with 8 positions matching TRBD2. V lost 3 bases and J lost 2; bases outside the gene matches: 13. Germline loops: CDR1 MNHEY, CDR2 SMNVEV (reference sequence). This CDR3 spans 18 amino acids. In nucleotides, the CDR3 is TGTGCCAGCAGTTTCTCCAGCGGGAGCATTTTAACCACAGATACGCAGTATTTT. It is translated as CASSFSSGSILTTDTQYF.

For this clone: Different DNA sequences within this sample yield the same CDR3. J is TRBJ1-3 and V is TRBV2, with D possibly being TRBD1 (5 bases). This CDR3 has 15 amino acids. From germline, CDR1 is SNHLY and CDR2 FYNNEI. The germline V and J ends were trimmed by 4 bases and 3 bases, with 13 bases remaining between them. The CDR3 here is CASSVGGSGGNTIYF. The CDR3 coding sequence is TGTGCCAGCAGTGTTGGGGGGAGCGGTGGAAACACCATATATTTT. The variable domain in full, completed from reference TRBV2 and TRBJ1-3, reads EPEVTQTPSHQVTQMGQEVILRCVPISNHLYFYWYRQILGQKVEFLVSFYNNEISEKSEIFDDQFSVERPDGSNFTLKIRSTKLEDSAMYFCASSVGGSGGNTIYFGEGSWLTVV.

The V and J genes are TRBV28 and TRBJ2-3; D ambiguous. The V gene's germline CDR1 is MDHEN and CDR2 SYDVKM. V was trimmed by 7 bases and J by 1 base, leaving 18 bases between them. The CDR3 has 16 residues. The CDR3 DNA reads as TGTGCCAGCACATCCGCTGGGTCCTACGGCACAGATACGCAGTATTTT. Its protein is CASTSAGSYGTDTQYF.

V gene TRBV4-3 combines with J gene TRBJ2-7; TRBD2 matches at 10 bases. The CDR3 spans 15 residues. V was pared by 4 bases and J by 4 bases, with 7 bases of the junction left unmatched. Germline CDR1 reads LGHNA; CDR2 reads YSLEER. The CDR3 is CASSLHSGGLYEQYF. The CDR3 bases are TGCGCCAGCAGCCTCCATAGCGGGGGGCTTTACGAGCAGTACTTC.

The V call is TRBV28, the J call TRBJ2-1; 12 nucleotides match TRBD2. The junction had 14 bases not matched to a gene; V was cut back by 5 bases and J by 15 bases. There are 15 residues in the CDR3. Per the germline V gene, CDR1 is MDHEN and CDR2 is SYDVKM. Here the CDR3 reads CASSPQTSGRSEAFF. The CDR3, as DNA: TGTGCCAGCAGTCCCCAGACTAGCGGGAGATCCGAAGCGTTCTTC.

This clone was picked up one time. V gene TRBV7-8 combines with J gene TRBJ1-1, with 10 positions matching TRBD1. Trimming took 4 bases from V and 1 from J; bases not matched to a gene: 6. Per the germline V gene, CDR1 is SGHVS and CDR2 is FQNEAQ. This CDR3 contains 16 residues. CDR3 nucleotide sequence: TGTGCCAGCAGCTCCCGGGACAGGGGATCGAACACTGAAGCTTTCTTT. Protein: CASSSRDRGSNTEAFF.

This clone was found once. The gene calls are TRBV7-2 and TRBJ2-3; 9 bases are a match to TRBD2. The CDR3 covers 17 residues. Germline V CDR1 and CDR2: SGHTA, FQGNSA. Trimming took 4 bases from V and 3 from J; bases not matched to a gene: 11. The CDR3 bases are TGTGCCAGCAGCTCCCTCGGTAGCGGGAGTATTACAGATACGCAGTATTTT. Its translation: CASSSLGSGSITDTQYF.

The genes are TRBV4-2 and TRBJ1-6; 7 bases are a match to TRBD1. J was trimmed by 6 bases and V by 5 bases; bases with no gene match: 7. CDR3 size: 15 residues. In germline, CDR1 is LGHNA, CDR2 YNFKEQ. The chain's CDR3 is CASSGDRATNSPLHF. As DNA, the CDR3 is TGTGCCAGCAGCGGCGACAGGGCTACTAATTCACCCCTCCACTTT.

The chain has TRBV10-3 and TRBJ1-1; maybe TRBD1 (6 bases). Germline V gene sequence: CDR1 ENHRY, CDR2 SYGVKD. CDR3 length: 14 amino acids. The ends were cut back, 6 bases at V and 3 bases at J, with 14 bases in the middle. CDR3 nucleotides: TGTGCCATCAGCCAACAGGGTACGGACACTGAAGCTTTCTTT. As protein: CAISQQGTDTEAFF.

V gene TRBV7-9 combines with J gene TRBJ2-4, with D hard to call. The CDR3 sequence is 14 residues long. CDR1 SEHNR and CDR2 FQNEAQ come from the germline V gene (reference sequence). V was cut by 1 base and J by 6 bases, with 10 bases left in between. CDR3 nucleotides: TGTGCCAGCAGCTTAGATGTTATGGGAAACATTCAGTACTTC. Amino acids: CASSLDVMGNIQYF.

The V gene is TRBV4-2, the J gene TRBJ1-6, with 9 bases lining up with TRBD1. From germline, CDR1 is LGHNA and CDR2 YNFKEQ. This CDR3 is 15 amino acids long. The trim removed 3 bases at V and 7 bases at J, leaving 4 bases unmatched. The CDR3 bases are TGTGCCAGCAGCCAGGGACAGGGCCGAAATTCACCCCTCCACTTT. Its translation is CASSQGQGRNSPLHF.

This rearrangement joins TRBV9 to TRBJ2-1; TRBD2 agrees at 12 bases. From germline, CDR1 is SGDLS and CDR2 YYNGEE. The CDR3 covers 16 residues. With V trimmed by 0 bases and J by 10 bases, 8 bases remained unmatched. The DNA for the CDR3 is TGTGCCAGCAGCGTAGAGGCTAGCGGGAGGGCCTGGGAGCAGTTCTTC. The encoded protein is CASSVEASGRAWEQFF.

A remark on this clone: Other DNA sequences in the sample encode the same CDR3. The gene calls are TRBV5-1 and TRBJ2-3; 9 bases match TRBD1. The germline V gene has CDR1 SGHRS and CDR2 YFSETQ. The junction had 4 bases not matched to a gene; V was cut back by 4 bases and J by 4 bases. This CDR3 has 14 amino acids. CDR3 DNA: TGCGCCAGCAGCCTGAGGACAGGGGCAGATACGCAGTATTTT. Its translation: CASSLRTGADTQYF.

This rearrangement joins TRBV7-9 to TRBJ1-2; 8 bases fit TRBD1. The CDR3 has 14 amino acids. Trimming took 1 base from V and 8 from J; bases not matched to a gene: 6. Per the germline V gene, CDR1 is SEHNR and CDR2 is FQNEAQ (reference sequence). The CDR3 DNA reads TGTGCCAGCAGCTTAGAGGACAGGGTTAGCGGCTACACCTTC. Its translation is CASSLEDRVSGYTF.

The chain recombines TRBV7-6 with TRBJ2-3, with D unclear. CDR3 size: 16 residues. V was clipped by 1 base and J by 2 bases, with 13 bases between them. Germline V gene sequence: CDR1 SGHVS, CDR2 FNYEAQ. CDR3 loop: CASSLVLWSNTDTQYF. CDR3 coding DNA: TGTGCCAGCAGCTTAGTGCTTTGGAGTAACACAGATACGCAGTATTTT.

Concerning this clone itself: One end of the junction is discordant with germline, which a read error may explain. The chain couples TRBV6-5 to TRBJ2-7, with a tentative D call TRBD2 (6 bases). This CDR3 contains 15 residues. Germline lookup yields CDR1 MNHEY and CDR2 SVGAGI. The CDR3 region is CASSDSGSHSYEQYF. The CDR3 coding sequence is TGTGCCAGCAGTGACTCCGGGAGCCACTCCTACGAGCAGTACTTC.

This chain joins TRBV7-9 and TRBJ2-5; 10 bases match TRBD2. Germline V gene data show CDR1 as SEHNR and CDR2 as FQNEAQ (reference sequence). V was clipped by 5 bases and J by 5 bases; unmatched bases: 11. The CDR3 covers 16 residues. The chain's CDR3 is CASSLWTSGATETQYF. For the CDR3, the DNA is TGTGCCAGCAGCCTTTGGACTAGCGGAGCCACGGAGACCCAGTACTTC.

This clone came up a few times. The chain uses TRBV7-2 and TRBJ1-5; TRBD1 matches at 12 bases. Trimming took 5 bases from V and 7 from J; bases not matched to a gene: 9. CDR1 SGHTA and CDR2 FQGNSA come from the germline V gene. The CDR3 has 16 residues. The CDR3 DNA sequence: TGTGCCAGCAGCAGACCGGGACAGGGGGCGGGGCAGCCCCAGCATTTT. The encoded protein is CASSRPGQGAGQPQHF.

The DNA of the CDR3 is TGTGCCAGCAGCTTAGAGGGGGGCGGCAAAAACATTCAGTACTTC. This sequence encodes CASSLEGGGKNIQYF. The J gene is TRBJ2-4, the V gene TRBV11-2, with D perhaps being TRBD1 or TRBD2 (6 bases each). Germline loops: CDR1 SGHAT, CDR2 FQNNGV. Trimming stripped 0 bases from V and 3 bases from J, with 9 bases between. CDR3 size: 15 residues.

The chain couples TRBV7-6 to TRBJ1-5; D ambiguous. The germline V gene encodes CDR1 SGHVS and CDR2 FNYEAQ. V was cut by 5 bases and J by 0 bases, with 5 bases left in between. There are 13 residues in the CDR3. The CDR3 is CASSHNSNQPQHF. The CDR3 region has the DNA TGTGCCAGCAGCCATAATAGCAATCAGCCCCAGCATTTT.

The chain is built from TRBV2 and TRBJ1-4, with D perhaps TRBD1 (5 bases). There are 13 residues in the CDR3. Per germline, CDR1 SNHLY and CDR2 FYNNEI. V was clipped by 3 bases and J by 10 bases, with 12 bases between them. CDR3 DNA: TGTGCCAGCAGTGAGGACATCGGGATAAAACTGTTTTTT. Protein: CASSEDIGIKLFF.

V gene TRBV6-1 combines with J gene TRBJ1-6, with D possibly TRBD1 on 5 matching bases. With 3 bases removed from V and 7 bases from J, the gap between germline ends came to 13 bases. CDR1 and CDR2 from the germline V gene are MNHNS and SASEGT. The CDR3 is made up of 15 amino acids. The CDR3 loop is CASSDVVSGNSPLHF. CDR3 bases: TGTGCCAGCAGTGATGTGGTTTCAGGGAATTCACCCCTCCACTTT.

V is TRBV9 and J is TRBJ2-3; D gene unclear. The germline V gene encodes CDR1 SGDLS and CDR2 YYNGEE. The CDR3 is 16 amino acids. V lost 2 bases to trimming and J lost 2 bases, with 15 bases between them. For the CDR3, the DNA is TGTGCCAGCAGCGTCCGACCGGGTGGCTTCACAGATACGCAGTATTTT. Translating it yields CASSVRPGGFTDTQYF.

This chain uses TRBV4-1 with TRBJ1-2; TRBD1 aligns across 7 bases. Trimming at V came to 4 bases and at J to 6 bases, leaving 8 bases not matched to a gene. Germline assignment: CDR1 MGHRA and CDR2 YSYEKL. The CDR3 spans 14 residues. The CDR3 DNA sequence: TGCGCCAGCAGCCGACAGACAGGGTCGGATGGCTACACCTTC. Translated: CASSRQTGSDGYTF.

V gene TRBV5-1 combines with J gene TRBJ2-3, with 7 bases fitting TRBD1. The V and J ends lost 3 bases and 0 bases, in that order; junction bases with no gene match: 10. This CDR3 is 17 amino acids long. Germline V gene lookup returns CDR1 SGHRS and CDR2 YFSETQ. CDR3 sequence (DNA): TGCGCCAGCAGCTGGACCGGGACAGCTTCTAGCACAGATACGCAGTATTTT. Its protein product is CASSWTGTASSTDTQYF.

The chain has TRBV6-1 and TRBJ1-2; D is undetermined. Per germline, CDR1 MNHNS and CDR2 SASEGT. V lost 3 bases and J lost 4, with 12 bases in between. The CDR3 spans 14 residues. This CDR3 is CASSDRAPAYGYTF. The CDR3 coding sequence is TGTGCCAGCAGTGATAGAGCGCCCGCCTATGGCTACACCTTC.

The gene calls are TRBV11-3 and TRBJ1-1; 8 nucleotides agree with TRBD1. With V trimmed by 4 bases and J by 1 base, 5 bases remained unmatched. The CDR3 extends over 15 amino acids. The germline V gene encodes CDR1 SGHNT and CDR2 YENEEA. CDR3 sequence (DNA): TGTGCCAGCAGCTCGGGGACAGGCGCGAACACTGAAGCTTTCTTT. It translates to CASSSGTGANTEAFF.

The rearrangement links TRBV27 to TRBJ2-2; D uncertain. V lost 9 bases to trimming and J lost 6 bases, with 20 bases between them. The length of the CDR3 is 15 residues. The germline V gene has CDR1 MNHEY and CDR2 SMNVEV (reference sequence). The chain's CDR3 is CASRPRILSAGELFF. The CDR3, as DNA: TGTGCCAGTCGTCCTAGGATCCTGTCCGCCGGGGAGCTGTTTTTT.

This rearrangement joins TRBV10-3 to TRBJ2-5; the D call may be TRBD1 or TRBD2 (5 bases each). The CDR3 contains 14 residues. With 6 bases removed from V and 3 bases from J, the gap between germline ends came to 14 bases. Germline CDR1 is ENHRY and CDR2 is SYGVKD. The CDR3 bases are TGTGCCATCAGGGATGGGGGTCTCAAAGAGACCCAGTACTTC. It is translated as CAIRDGGLKETQYF.

CDR3 amino acids: CASSQSRAANYGYTF. The DNA of the CDR3 is TGTGCCAGCAGCCAATCTCGGGCAGCTAACTATGGCTACACCTTC. The J gene is TRBJ1-2, the V gene TRBV7-8; D is unclear. This CDR3 is 15 amino acids long. CDR1 and CDR2 (germline): SGHVS, FQNEAQ. The ends were cut back, 5 bases at V and 0 bases at J, with 13 bases in the middle. The whole variable domain, filled in from reference TRBV7-8 and TRBJ1-2, reads GAGVSQSPRYKVAKRGQDVALRCDPISGHVSLFWYQQALGQGPEFLTYFQNEAQLDKSGLPSDRFFAERPEGSVSTLKIQRTQQEDSAVYLCASSQSRAANYGYTFGSGTRLTVV.

CDR3 loop: CAISEIGAGGITDTQYF. CDR3 nucleotide sequence: TGTGCCATCAGTGAGATAGGGGCAGGGGGCATCACAGATACGCAGTATTTT. The gene calls are TRBV10-3 and TRBJ2-3, with TRBD1 matching 8 bases. V lost 2 bases and J lost 2; bases outside the gene matches: 9. The CDR3 is 17 amino acids. The germline V gene has CDR1 ENHRY and CDR2 SYGVKD.